This TCR beta chain was retrieved from a study of blood T cell repertoires in COVID-19. Turning to the study itself: The study drew acute and convalescent COVID-19 samples from the United States, Italy and Spain.

This clone has a single count. This CDR3 contains 18 residues. Germline V gives CDR1 SEHNR, CDR2 FQNEAQ (reference sequence). V was cut by 6 bases and J by 2 bases, with 20 bases left in between. The authors' processing: Amplified reference gene primers provided the basis for estimating nucleated cell counts. Clones were sequenced by immunoSEQ multiplex PCR, and TCRdb holds only the in-frame ones, with some missing. The V and J calls and clone size were taken over from that table, and D and trimming were inferred from the DNA. The sample shows about 160,000 clones, approximately 81% of them seen only once.

The receptor was isolated from a woman of 80 years or more with active or convalescent COVID-19. The sequencing sample was made of peripheral blood. The chain employs TRBV7-9 and TRBJ2-6, with no clear D. For the CDR3, the DNA is TGTGCCAGCAGACCCTCTGGGCCCCACTTGGCTGGGGCCAACGTCCTGACTTTC. Translating it yields CASRPSGPHLAGANVLTF.